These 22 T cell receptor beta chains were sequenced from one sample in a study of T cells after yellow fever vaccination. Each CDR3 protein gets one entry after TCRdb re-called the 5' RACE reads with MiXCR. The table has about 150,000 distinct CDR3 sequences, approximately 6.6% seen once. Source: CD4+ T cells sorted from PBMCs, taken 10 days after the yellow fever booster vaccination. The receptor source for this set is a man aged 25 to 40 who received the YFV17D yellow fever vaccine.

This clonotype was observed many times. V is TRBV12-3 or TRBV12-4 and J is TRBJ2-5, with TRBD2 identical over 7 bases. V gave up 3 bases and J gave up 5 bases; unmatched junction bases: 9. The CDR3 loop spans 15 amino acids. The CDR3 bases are TGTGCCAGCAGTTTGTATCGGGAGGCCGAGGAGACCCAGTACTTC. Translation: CASSLYREAEETQYF.

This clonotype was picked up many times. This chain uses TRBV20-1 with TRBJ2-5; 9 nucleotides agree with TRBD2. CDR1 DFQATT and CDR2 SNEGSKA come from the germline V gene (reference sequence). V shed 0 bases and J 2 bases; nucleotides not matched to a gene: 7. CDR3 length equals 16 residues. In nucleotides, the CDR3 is TGCAGTGCTAGAGATTTCCTAGCGGGATGGCAAGAGACCCAGTACTTC. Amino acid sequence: CSARDFLAGWQETQYF.

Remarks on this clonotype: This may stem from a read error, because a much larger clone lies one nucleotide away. The CDR3 sequence: CASSFRTATGYNEQFF. The DNA for the CDR3 is TGTGCCAGCAGTTTCCGGACCGCGACTGGCTACAATGAGCAGTTCTTC. This rearrangement joins TRBV7-2 to TRBJ2-1; D unresolved. Germline V gene data show CDR1 as SGHTA and CDR2 as FQGNSA. V was shortened by 6 bases and J by 3 bases, with 18 bases between the two germline ends. This CDR3 spans 16 amino acids.

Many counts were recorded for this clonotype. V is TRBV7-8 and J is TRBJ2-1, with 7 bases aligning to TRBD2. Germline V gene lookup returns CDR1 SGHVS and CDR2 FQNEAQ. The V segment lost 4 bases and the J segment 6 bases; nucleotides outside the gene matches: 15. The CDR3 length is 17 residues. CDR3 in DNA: TGTGCCAGCAGCTCCGCCCTACTAGCGATTGTAAGCAATGAGCAGTTCTTC. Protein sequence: CASSSALLAIVSNEQFF.

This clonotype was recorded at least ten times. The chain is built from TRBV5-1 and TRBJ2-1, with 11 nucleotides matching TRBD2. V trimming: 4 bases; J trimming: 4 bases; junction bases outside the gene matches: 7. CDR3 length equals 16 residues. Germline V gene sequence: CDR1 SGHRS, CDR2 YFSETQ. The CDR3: CASSPVLAGGYNEQFF. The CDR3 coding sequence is TGCGCCAGCAGCCCGGTTCTAGCGGGAGGTTACAATGAGCAGTTCTTC.

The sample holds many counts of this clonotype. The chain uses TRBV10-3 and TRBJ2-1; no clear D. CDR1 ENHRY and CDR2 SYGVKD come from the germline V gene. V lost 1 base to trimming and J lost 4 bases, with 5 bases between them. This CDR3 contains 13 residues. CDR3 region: CAISEYAYNEQFF. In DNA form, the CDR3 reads TGTGCCATCAGTGAGTATGCTTACAATGAGCAGTTCTTC.

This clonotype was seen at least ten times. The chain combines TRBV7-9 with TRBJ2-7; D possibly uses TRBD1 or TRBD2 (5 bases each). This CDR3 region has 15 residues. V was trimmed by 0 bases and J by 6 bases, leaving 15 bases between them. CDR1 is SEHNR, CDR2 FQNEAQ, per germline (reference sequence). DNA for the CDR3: TGTGCCAGCAGCTTAGCGGGGACGGTCTCTGGCGAGCAGTACTTC. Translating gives CASSLAGTVSGEQYF.

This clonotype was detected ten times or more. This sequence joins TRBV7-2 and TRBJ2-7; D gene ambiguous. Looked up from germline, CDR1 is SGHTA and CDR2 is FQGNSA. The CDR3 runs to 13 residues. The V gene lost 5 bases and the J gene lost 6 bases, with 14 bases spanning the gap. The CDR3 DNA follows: TGTGCCAGCAGCCCCCTCTGGGCAGGCGAGCAGTACTTC. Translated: CASSPLWAGEQYF.

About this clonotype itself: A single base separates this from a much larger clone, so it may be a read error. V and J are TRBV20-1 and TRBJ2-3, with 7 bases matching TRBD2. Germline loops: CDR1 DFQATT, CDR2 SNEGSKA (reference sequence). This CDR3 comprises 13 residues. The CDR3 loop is CCAILAGRDTQYF. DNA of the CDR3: TGCTGTGCTATTTTGGCCGGGAGGGATACGCAGTATTTT.

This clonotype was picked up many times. CDR3: CSVPGLKNTGELFF. CDR3 DNA: TGCAGCGTTCCAGGGCTCAAGAACACCGGGGAGCTGTTTTTT. The chain joins TRBV29-1 to TRBJ2-2, with a possible D match to TRBD1 (5 bases). From germline, CDR1 is SQVTM and CDR2 ANQGSEA. This CDR3 comprises 14 residues. V was clipped by 5 bases and J by 1 base, with 11 bases between them.

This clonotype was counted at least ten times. CDR3 sequence reads: CASSQEEGNNQPQHF. The CDR3 bases are TGCGCCAGCAGCCAAGAGGAGGGCAACAATCAGCCCCAGCATTTT. The chain is built from TRBV4-3 and TRBJ1-5; D gene uncertain. Germline V gene lookup returns CDR1 LGHNA and CDR2 YSLEER. The CDR3 loop spans 15 amino acids. Trimming took 0 bases from V and 3 from J, leaving 9 bases between them.

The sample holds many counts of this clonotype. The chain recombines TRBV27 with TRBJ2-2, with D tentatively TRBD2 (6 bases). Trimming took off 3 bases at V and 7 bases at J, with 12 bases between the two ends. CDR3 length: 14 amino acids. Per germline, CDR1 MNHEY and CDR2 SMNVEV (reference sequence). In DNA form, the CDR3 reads TGTGCCAGCAGTTTTCGGACGCGGGGCGGGGAGCTGTTTTTT. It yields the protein CASSFRTRGGELFF.

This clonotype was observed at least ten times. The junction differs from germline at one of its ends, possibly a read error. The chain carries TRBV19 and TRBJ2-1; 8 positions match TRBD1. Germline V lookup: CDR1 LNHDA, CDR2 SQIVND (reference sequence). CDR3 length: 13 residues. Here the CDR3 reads CASSPPDREGAVF. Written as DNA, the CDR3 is TGTGCCAGTAGTCCCCCGGACAGGGAAGGGGCAGTCTTC.

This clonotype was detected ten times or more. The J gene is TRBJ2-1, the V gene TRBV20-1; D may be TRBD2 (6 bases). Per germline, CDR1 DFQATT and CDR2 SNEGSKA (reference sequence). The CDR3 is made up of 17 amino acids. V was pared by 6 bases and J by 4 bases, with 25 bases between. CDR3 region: CSAPTRGGSPGYNEQFF. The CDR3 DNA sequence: TGCAGTGCCCCAACTCGCGGAGGGTCCCCGGGGTACAATGAGCAGTTCTTC.

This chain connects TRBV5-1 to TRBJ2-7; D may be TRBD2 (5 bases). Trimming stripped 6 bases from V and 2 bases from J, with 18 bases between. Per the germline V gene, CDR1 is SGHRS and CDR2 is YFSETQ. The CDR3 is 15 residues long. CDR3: CASKKDGGFTYEQYF. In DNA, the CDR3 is TGCGCCAGCAAGAAAGACGGAGGATTCACCTACGAGCAGTACTTC.

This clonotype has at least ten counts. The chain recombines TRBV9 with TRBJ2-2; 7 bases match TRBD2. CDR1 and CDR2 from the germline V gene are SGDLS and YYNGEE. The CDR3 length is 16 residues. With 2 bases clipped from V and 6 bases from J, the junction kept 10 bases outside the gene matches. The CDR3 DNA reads TGTGCCAGCAGCGTGGATGGTGGGAGGGCCCCCGGGGAGCTGTTTTTT. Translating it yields CASSVDGGRAPGELFF.

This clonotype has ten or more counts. CDR3 protein: CASSFDGATKNIQYF. CDR3 nucleotide sequence: TGCGCCAGCAGCTTCGACGGGGCGACCAAAAACATTCAGTACTTC. The chain couples TRBV5-1 to TRBJ2-4; D is tentatively TRBD1 or TRBD2 (5 bases each). The CDR3 spans 15 residues. V was pared by 2 bases and J by 2 bases, with 11 bases between. CDR1 is SGHRS, CDR2 YFSETQ, per germline.

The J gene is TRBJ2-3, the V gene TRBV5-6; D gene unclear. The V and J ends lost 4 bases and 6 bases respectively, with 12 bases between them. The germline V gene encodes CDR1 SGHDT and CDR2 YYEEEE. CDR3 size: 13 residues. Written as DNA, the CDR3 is TGTGCCAGCAGCGGCCGACGCCGGGATACGCAGTATTTT. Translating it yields CASSGRRRDTQYF.

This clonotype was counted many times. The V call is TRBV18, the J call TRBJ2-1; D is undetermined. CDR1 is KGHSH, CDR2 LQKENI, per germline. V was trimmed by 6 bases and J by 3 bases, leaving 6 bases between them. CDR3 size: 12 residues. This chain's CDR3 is CASSPDYNEQFF. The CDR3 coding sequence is TGTGCCAGCTCGCCAGACTACAATGAGCAGTTCTTC.

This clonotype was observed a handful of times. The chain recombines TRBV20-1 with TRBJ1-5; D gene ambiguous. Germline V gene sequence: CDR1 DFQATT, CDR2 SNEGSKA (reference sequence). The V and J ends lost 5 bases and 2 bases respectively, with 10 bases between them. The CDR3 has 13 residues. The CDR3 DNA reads TGCAGTGCTGCAGGAGGCGGCAATCAGCCCCAGCATTTT. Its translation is CSAAGGGNQPQHF.

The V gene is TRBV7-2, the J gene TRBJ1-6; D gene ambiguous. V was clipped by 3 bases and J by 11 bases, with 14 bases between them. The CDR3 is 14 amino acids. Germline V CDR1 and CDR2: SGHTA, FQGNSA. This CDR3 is CASSLPTLSAPLHF. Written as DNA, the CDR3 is TGTGCCAGCAGCTTGCCTACATTGTCTGCACCCCTCCACTTT.

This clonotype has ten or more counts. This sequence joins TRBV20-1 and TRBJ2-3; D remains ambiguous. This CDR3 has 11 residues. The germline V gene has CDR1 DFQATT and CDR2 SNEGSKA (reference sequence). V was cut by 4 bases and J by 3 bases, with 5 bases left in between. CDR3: CSAKGTDTQYF. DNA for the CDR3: TGCAGTGCTAAGGGTACAGATACGCAGTATTTT.